Below are 20 T cell receptor beta chains sequenced from a single sample in a study of beta chain features in type 1 diabetes (dated by TCRdb to the late 2010s). Their cognate antigens are unknown. Study-level results and caveats: A moderate but significant shortening of TCRB CDR3 length was observed in type 1 diabetes patients in all four CD4+ subsets.

Library preparation was by the immunoSEQ multiplex PCR assay. The High Capacity cDNA Reverse Transcription Kit was used to reverse transcribe all of the isolated RNA, meaning that expressed TCRB transcripts were what got sequenced. TCRdb limited this immuneACCESS table to in-frame rearrangements with V and J called. A share of clones is missing; checked studies link under half to unresolved V genes, and the rest is unexplained. This sample has a few hundred thousand clones in its table, and about 10% of those were observed once. Together, the top ten hold around 0.66% of the sample. Source material: central memory CD4+ T cells from blood. The source is a man aged 30 to 45 with type 1 diabetes.

The CDR3 DNA reads as TGTGCCAGTAGCCAAGTCCCCGGGTACGAGCAGTACTTC. It is translated as CASSQVPGYEQYF. The chain uses TRBV19 and TRBJ2-7; no reliable D call. Trimming shortened V by 6 bases and J by 4 bases, and 13 bases separated the two germline ends. The CDR3 spans 13 residues. CDR1 is LNHDA, CDR2 SQIVND, per germline (reference sequence).

This clone has just a few counts. The chain uses TRBV5-4 and TRBJ2-5, with 7 nucleotides matching TRBD1. The CDR3 has 15 amino acids. Germline V gene lookup returns CDR1 SGHNT and CDR2 YYREEE (reference sequence). V dropped 2 bases and J dropped 1; count of bases not matched to a gene: 5. CDR3 sequence reads: CASSFEPGGQETQYF. CDR3 bases: TGTGCCAGCAGCTTCGAGCCAGGGGGCCAAGAGACCCAGTACTTC.

This clone has only a few counts. V gene TRBV2 combines with J gene TRBJ2-1, with TRBD1 as a possible D gene (6 bases). The CDR3 is made up of 15 amino acids. Germline assignment: CDR1 SNHLY and CDR2 FYNNEI. Trimming shortened V by 7 bases and J by 8 bases, and 21 bases separated the two germline ends. DNA for the CDR3: TGTGCCAGCAAACGTTCCACTCAGGGGACCCATGAGCAGTTCTTC. Protein: CASKRSTQGTHEQFF.

This clone was observed a handful of times. The rearrangement links TRBV6-4 to TRBJ2-7; possible D gene TRBD1, 6 bases. The germline V gene encodes CDR1 MRHNA and CDR2 SNTAGT. The CDR3 runs to 15 residues. V was cut by 6 bases and J by 3 bases, with 18 bases left in between. CDR3 sequence reads: CASSEPSRDNYEQYF. The CDR3 DNA is TGTGCCAGCAGCGAGCCGTCCCGGGACAACTACGAGCAGTACTTC.

The V and J genes are TRBV25-1 and TRBJ2-7; D is ambiguous. The CDR3 is 12 residues long. V was trimmed by 6 bases and J by 4 bases, leaving 10 bases between them. Germline V lookup: CDR1 MGHDK, CDR2 SYGVNS. The CDR3 nucleotides read TGTGCCAGCAGCTATACAGATTACGAGCAGTACTTC. Encoded protein: CASSYTDYEQYF.

The J gene is TRBJ2-1, the V gene TRBV7-7; TRBD2 aligns across 12 bases. The junction had 9 bases not matched to a gene; V was cut back by 2 bases and J by 10 bases. CDR3 length equals 16 residues. In germline, CDR1 is SSHAT, CDR2 FNYEAQ (reference sequence). The CDR3 coding sequence is TGTGCCAGCAGCTTATCGGTGGCTAGCGGGAGGGGAGAGCAGTTCTTC. Translating gives CASSLSVASGRGEQFF. The full variable domain, with the rest looked up from reference TRBV7-7 and TRBJ2-1, is GAGVSQSPRYKVTKRGQDVTLRCDPISSHATLYWYQQALGQGPEFLTYFNYEAQPDKSGLPSDRFSAERPEGSISTLTIQRTEQRDSAMYRCASSLSVASGRGEQFFGPGTRLTVL.

This clone was observed a few times. The gene calls are TRBV4-2 and TRBJ2-1, with D perhaps TRBD2 (6 bases). The V gene lost 0 bases and the J gene lost 9 bases, with 21 bases spanning the gap. The germline gives CDR1 LGHNA, CDR2 YNFKEQ. The CDR3 has 17 amino acids. Here the CDR3 reads CASSQEFLGGARSEQFF. As DNA, the CDR3 is TGTGCCAGCAGCCAAGAATTCCTTGGCGGGGCTCGGTCTGAGCAGTTCTTC.

The rearrangement uses TRBV7-8 and TRBJ2-7; 7 bases match TRBD2. V shed 1 base, J shed 6 bases, and the junction held 6 bases outside the gene matches. The length of the CDR3 is 14 residues. Germline CDR1 is SGHVS and CDR2 is FQNEAQ. CDR3 loop: CASSLVGGEGEQYF. The CDR3 region has the DNA TGTGCCAGCAGCTTAGTTGGAGGGGAGGGCGAGCAGTACTTC.

This clone was counted between two and nine times. The chain recombines TRBV7-9 with TRBJ1-2; D is ambiguous. Germline-derived CDR1 and CDR2 are SEHNR and FQNEAQ (reference sequence). The length of the CDR3 is 16 residues. Trimming shortened V by 0 bases and J by 0 bases, and 11 bases separated the two germline ends. The CDR3 reads CASSLAGVLANYGYTF. CDR3 nucleotide sequence: TGTGCCAGCAGCTTAGCTGGGGTACTAGCTAACTATGGCTACACCTTC.

The V and J genes are TRBV2 and TRBJ2-5, with D possibly being TRBD2 (6 bases). Trimming took 4 bases from V and 4 from J, leaving 13 bases between them. Germline assignment: CDR1 SNHLY and CDR2 FYNNEI. The CDR3 runs 14 residues. DNA for the CDR3: TGTGCCAGCAGTGTTGGAGGGTTGGGAGAGACCCAGTACTTC. Protein: CASSVGGLGETQYF.

This clone was counted ten times or more. The rearrangement uses TRBV4-1 and TRBJ2-1, with 8 bases fitting TRBD2. CDR1 and CDR2 from the germline V gene are MGHRA and YSYEKL. The CDR3 runs to 15 residues. V gave up 1 base and J gave up 9 bases; unmatched junction bases: 8. The CDR3 region has the DNA TGCGCCAGCAGCCAAGCGGCGCGGGAGGCGGGTGAGCAGTTCTTC. It encodes CASSQAAREAGEQFF.

This clone was seen more than once but under ten times. The gene calls are TRBV7-2 and TRBJ1-3, with 8 bases fitting TRBD1. The CDR3 sequence is 15 residues long. Germline values: CDR1 SGHTA, CDR2 FQGNSA. The V and J ends lost 1 base and 7 bases, in that order; junction bases with no gene match: 6. This CDR3 is CASSLGSQGANTIYF. The CDR3 nucleotides are TGTGCCAGCAGCTTAGGCTCTCAGGGGGCCAACACCATATATTTT.

The V gene is TRBV28, the J gene TRBJ2-1, with D possibly being TRBD1 or TRBD2 (5 bases each). Germline CDR1 MDHEN, CDR2 SYDVKM. The CDR3 contains 15 residues. The germline V and J ends were trimmed by 7 bases and 5 bases, with 18 bases remaining between them. CDR3 sequence: CASIARQSGHNEQFF. The CDR3 coding sequence is TGTGCCAGCATCGCCCGACAGTCGGGGCACAATGAGCAGTTCTTC.

This clone was observed a few times. CDR3 sequence (DNA): TGTGCCTGGGAACCGGGGACTGAGCAGTTCTTC. Protein product: CAWEPGTEQFF. This rearrangement joins TRBV30 to TRBJ2-1; D tentatively fits TRBD1 or TRBD2 (5 bases each). The CDR3 is 11 amino acids. Trimming removed 5 bases from V and 9 bases from J, with 11 bases in between. Germline CDR1 reads GTSNPN; CDR2 reads SVGIG (reference sequence). The whole variable domain, remainder taken from reference TRBV30 and TRBJ2-1, is SQTIHQWPATLVQPVGSPLSLECTVEGTSNPNLYWYRQAAGRGLQLLFYSVGIGQISSEVPQNLSASRPQDRQFILSSKKLLLSDSGFYLCAWEPGTEQFFGPGTRLTVL.

This clone was observed once. The chain uses TRBV6-5 and TRBJ1-6, with 10 positions matching TRBD1. CDR1 and CDR2 (germline): MNHEY, SVGAGI. J lost 6 bases, V lost 6 bases, and 5 bases had no gene match. The CDR3 sequence is 15 residues long. CDR3 DNA sequence: TGTGCCAGCAGCAGCGGGACAGGGGCTAATTCACCCCTCCACTTT. It is translated as CASSSGTGANSPLHF.

This rearrangement joins TRBV10-3 to TRBJ2-7; D is perhaps TRBD1 (5 bases). V was clipped by 5 bases and J by 6 bases, with 26 bases between them. The CDR3 has 17 amino acids. Germline values: CDR1 ENHRY, CDR2 SYGVKD. The chain's CDR3 is CAISYSWGTGEYFEQYF. Written as DNA, the CDR3 is TGTGCCATCAGTTACTCATGGGGAACAGGAGAATACTTCGAGCAGTACTTC.

This chain uses TRBV6-5 with TRBJ1-5; a weak D match, TRBD1 (6 bases). Germline V gene lookup returns CDR1 MNHEY and CDR2 SVGAGI. Trimming took 0 bases from V and 7 from J, leaving 7 bases between them. The CDR3 sequence is 13 residues long. The CDR3 DNA reads TGTGCCAGCAGTTACTCCAGGGGCCAGCCCCAGCATTTT. Translating it yields CASSYSRGQPQHF.

The genes are TRBV19 and TRBJ2-7, with TRBD1 identical over 7 bases. CDR1 LNHDA and CDR2 SQIVND come from the germline V gene (reference sequence). V lost 6 bases to trimming and J lost 3 bases; unmatched junction nucleotides: 17. The CDR3 covers 17 residues. CDR3 bases: TGTGCCAGTAGCGCCGGGACAGACCACTCGATTATCTACGAGCAGTACTTC. Residues: CASSAGTDHSIIYEQYF.

This clone was counted only a few times. The genes are TRBV7-2 and TRBJ2-1; tentative D call: TRBD1 (5 bases). Germline CDR1 SGHTA, CDR2 FQGNSA. V shed 0 bases and J shed 3 bases, with 12 bases lying between them. The CDR3 runs 16 residues. CDR3 nucleotides: TGTGCCAGCAGCTTAGCTGTAAGGGGCCGCTACAATGAGCAGTTCTTC. The encoded protein is CASSLAVRGRYNEQFF.

This clone was found a few times. The V and J genes are TRBV6-5 and TRBJ2-5; D is unclear. The tail of the sequence fits TRBJ2-7 better, so the J call may be wrong. Germline V CDR1 and CDR2: MNHEY, SVGAGI. The CDR3 has 15 residues. The CDR3 DNA sequence: TGTGCCAGCAGACCCCGACTCCCCGGTGGAAACGAGCAGTACTTC. This translates into CASRPRLPGGNEQYF.